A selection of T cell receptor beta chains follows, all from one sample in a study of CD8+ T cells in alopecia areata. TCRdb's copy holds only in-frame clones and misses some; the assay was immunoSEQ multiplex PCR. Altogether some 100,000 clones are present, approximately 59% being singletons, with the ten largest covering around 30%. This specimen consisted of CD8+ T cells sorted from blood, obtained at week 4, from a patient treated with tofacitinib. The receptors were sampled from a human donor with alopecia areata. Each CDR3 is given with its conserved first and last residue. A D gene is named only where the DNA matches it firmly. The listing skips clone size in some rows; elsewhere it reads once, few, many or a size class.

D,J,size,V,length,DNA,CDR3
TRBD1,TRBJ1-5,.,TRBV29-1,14,TGCAGCGTCGTTTCCGGGACAGGGGTGCAGCCCCAGCATTTT,CSVVSGTGVQPQHF
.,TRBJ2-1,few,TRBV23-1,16,TGCGCCAGCAGTCAAGGGCGGCACCCGACAGACAATGAGCAGTTCTTC,CASSQGRHPTDNEQFF
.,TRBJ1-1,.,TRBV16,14,TGTGCCAGCAGCCGGACTCCAGGGAACACTGAAGCTTTCTTT,CASSRTPGNTEAFF
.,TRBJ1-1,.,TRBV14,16,TGTGCCAGCAGCCAAGCGTCAGGGACAATGAACACTGAAGCTTTCTTT,CASSQASGTMNTEAFF
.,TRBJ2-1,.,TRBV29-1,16,TGCAGCGTTGATCCGGCAGGGGGAGTTCCGGGGGATGAGCAGTTCTTC,CSVDPAGGVPGDEQFF
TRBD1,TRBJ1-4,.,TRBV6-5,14,TGTGCCAGCAGTTACACGGGACAGGTTTCAAGACTGTTTTTT,CASSYTGQVSRLFF
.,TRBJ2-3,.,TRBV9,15,TGTGCCAGCAGCGTGGGGAGTCTTCACACAGATACGCAGTATTTT,CASSVGSLHTDTQYF
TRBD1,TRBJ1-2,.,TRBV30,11,TGTGCCTGGACAGGGGGAGGTGGCTACACCTTC,CAWTGGGGYTF
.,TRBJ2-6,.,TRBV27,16,TGTGCCAGCAGTTTCCGGAATTACTCTGGGGCCAACGTCCTGACTTTC,CASSFRNYSGANVLTF
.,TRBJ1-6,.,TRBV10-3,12,TGTGCCATCAGTGAGTCGGGCTCACCCCTCCACTTT,CAISESGSPLHF
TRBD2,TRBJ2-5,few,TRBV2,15,TGTGCCAGCAGCCGTAGCGGGGTCCTCCAAGAGACCCAGTACTTC,CASSRSGVLQETQYF
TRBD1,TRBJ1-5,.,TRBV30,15,TGTGCCTGGATGGTCGGGACAGGGTTAAATCAGCCCCAGCATTTT,CAWMVGTGLNQPQHF
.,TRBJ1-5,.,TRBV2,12,TGTGCCAGCAGGGCAGCAGGTCAGCCCCAGCATTTT,CASRAAGQPQHF
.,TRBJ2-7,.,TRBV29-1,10,TGCAGCGTTCTAGGTTACGAGCAGTACTTC,CSVLGYEQYF
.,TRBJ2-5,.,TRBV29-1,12,TGCAGCGTTGAAGACCTTTGGGAGACCCAGTACTTC,CSVEDLWETQYF
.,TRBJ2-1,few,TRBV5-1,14,TGCGCCAGCAGCCCGGGCGGGGTCGGCAATGAGCAGTTCTTC,CASSPGGVGNEQFF
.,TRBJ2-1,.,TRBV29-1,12,TGCAGCGTTTCCATCGTTCACAATGAGCAGTTCTTC,CSVSIVHNEQFF
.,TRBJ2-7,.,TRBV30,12,TGTGCCTGGAGTGTGGTAGGCTACGAGCAGTACTTC,CAWSVVGYEQYF
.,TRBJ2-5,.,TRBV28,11,TGTGCCAGCAGTTTAGGGGAGACCCAGTACTTC,CASSLGETQYF
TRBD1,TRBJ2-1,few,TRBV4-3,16,TGCGCCAGCAGCCAAGACCGGACAGGTTCCTTCGGTGAGCAGTTCTTC,CASSQDRTGSFGEQFF
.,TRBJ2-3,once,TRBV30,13,TGTGCCTGTAGGGGGGGACTATCAGATACGCAGTATTTT,CACRGGLSDTQYF
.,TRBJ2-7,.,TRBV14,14,TGTGCCAGCAGCCAAACAGGGTATAGGCACGAGCAGTACTTC,CASSQTGYRHEQYF
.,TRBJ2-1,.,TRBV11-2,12,TGTGCCAGCAGCTTAGTCGAGGGGAGGCAGTTCTTC,CASSLVEGRQFF
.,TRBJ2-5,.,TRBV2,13,TGTGCCAGCACTGAGGTACTAGATGAGACCCAGTACTTC,CASTEVLDETQYF
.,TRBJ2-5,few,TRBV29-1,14,TGCAGCGTTGTACTAGCTGGCCACCAAGAAACCCAGTACTTC,CSVVLAGHQETQYF
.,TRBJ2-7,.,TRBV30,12,TGTGCCTGGAGTGATGGACTATACGAGCAGTACTTC,CAWSDGLYEQYF
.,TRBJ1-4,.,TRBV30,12,TGTGCCTGGAGACGGACTAATGAAAAACTGTTTTTT,CAWRRTNEKLFF
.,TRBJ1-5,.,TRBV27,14,TGTGCCAGCACCCCGGGGGGTAGCAATCAGCCCCAGCATTTT,CASTPGGSNQPQHF
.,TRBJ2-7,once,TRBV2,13,TGTGCCAGCCGGACTCAAGCTCTGAGGGAGCAGTACTTC,CASRTQALREQYF
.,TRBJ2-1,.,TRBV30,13,TGTGCCTGGAGTGTATCCGGGGGCAATGAGCAGTTCTTC,CAWSVSGGNEQFF
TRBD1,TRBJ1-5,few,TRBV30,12,TGTGCCGATAGACAGGGGAGTCAGCCCCAGCATTTT,CADRQGSQPQHF
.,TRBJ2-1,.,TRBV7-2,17,TGTGCCAGCAGCTTTACGGCGGGGGCAGCTCACTACAATGAGCAGTTCTTC,CASSFTAGAAHYNEQFF
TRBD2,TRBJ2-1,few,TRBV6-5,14,TGTGCCAGCAGTTGGACTAGCGGGGGGTTGGAGCAGTTCTTC,CASSWTSGGLEQFF
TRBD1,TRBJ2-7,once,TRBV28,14,TGTGCCAGCAGTTTAAAGGACAGGGCCTACGAGCAGTACTTC,CASSLKDRAYEQYF
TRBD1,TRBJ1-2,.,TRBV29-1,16,TGCAGCGTAGAACCGTGGGTGGGGACAGGGGAAAATGGCTACACCTTC,CSVEPWVGTGENGYTF
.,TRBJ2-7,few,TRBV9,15,TGTGCCAGCAGCGTAGCTGGGGCAGGGTCCTACGAGCAGTACTTC,CASSVAGAGSYEQYF
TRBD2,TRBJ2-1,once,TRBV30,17,TGTGCCTGCAAAGGGACTAGCGGGGGGGCCCCCTACAATGAGCAGTTCTTC,CACKGTSGGAPYNEQFF
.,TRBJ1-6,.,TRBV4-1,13,TGCGCCAGCAGCCTGACGATGAATTCACCCCTCCACTTT,CASSLTMNSPLHF
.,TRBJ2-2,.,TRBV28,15,TGTGCCAGCACTTTCGGGGCGGGGATGGCCGGGGAGCTGTTTTTT,CASTFGAGMAGELFF
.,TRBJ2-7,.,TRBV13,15,TGTGCCAGCAGCCGCGCGCCTGGGAGCTCCTACGAGCAGTACTTC,CASSRAPGSSYEQYF
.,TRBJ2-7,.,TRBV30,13,TGTGCCTGGTCCGCGCCGAGCTCCTACGAGCAGTACTTC,CAWSAPSSYEQYF
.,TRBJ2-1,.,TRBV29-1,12,TGCAGCGTTGCCCCCTCCCCTTTCGAACAGTTCTTC,CSVAPSPFEQFF
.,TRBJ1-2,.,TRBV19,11,TGTGCCAGTACGGGGTACTATGGCTACACCTTC,CASTGYYGYTF
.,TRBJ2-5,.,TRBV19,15,TGTGCCAGTACCCCTCTGGCACTCCCCGGAGAGACCCAGTACTTC,CASTPLALPGETQYF
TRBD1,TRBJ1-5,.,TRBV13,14,TGTGCCAGCAGCTTCGGACAGGGCCATCAGCCCCAGCATTTT,CASSFGQGHQPQHF
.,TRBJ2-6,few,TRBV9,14,TGTGCCAGCAGCGGTGGATCTGGGGCCAACGTCCTGACTTTC,CASSGGSGANVLTF
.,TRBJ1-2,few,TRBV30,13,TGTGCCTGGAGTGTACTGGGCTCCTATGGCTACACCTTC,CAWSVLGSYGYTF
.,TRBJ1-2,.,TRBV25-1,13,TGTGCCAGCAGTCCCCTCGGGGGGAATGGCTACACCTTC,CASSPLGGNGYTF
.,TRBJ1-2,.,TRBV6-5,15,TGTGCCAGCAGTTACTCGATAGACAGTAACTATGGCTACACCTTC,CASSYSIDSNYGYTF
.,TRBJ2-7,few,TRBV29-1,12,TGCAGCGCCGCAGGGATTCATTACGAGCAGTACTTC,CSAAGIHYEQYF
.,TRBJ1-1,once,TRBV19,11,TGTGCCAGTAGTGCCCAAGCTGAAGCTTTCTTT,CASSAQAEAFF
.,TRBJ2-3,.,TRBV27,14,TGTGCCAGCAGTTTATCGGTAACCACAGATACGCAGTATTTT,CASSLSVTTDTQYF
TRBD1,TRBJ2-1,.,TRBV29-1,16,TGCAGCGTTGAAGAAGGCGGCAGGGGGCAGTACAATGAGCAGTTCTTC,CSVEEGGRGQYNEQFF
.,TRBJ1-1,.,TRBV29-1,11,TGCAGCGTTGAAGATGTCCCAGAAGCTTTCTTT,CSVEDVPEAFF
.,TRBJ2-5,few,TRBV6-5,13,TGTGCCAGCACCCCAGGGGGGCTAGAGACCCAGTACTTC,CASTPGGLETQYF
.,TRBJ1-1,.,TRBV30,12,TGTGCCTGGAGTGCGGAGGGTCCTGAAGCTTTCTTT,CAWSAEGPEAFF
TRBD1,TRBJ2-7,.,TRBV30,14,TGTGCCTGGAGTGTTGGGACAGGGGGACCCGAGCAGTACTTC,CAWSVGTGGPEQYF
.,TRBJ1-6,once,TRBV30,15,TGTGCCTGGAGTGAAGGACCCATATATAATTCACCCCTCCACTTT,CAWSEGPIYNSPLHF
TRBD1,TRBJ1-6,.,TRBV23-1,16,TGCGCCAGCAGTCTCCCTCAGGGGGCTGGAAATTCACCCCTCCACTTT,CASSLPQGAGNSPLHF